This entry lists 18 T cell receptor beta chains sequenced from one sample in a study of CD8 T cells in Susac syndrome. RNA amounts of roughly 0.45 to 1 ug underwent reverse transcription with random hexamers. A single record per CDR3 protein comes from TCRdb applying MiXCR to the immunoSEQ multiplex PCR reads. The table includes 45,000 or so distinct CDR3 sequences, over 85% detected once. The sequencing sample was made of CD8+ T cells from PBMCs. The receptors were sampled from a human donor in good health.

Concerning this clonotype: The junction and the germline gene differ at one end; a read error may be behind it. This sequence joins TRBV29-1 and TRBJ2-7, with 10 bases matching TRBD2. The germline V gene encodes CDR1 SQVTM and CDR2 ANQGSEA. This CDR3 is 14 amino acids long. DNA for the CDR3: TGCAGCGTGGAAGGACTAGCGGATGCCTACGAGCAGTACTTC. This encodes CSVEGLADAYEQYF.

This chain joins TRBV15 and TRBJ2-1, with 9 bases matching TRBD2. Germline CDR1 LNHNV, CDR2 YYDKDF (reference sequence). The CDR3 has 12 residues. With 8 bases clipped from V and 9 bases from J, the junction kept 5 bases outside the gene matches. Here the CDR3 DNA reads TGTGCCACCGAAGCGGGAGGATCTGAGCAGTTCTTC. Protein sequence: CATEAGGSEQFF.

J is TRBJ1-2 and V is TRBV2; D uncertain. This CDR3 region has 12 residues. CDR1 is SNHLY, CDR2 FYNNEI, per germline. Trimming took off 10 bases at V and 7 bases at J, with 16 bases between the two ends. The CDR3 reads CANAVVSSGYTF. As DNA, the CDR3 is TGTGCCAACGCAGTCGTGTCAAGTGGCTACACCTTC.

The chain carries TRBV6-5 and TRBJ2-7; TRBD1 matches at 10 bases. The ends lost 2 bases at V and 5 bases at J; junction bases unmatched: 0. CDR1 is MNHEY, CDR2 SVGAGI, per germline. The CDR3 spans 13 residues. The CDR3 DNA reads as TGTGCCAGCAGTTACGGGACAGGGGACGAGCAGTACTTC. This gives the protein CASSYGTGDEQYF.

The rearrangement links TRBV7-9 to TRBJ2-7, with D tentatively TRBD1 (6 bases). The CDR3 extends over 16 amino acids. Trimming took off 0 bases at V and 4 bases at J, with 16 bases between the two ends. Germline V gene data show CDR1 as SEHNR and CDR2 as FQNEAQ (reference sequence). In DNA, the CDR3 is TGTGCCAGCAGCTTAGCGTGGGCAGGGGAAAATTACGAGCAGTACTTC. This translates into CASSLAWAGENYEQYF.

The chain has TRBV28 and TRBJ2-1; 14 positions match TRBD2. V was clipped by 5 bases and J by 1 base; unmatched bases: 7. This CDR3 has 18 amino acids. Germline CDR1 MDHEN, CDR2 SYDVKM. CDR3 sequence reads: CASSRGTSGSLSYNEQFF. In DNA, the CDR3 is TGTGCCAGCAGTCGCGGGACTAGCGGGAGCCTTTCCTACAATGAGCAGTTCTTC.

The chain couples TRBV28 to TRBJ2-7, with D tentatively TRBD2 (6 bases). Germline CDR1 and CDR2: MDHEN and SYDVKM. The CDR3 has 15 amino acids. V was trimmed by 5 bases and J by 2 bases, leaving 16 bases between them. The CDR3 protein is CASSGQRRVTYEQYF. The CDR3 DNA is TGTGCCAGCAGTGGACAACGGAGGGTCACCTACGAGCAGTACTTC.

CDR3 protein: CASSSGTFYGYTF. Here the CDR3 DNA reads TGTGCCAGCAGCTCGGGGACATTCTATGGCTACACCTTC. V usage is TRBV11-2 and J usage is TRBJ1-2; maybe TRBD1 (6 bases). Germline CDR1 and CDR2: SGHAT and FQNNGV. The CDR3 sequence is 13 residues long. Trimming removed 4 bases from V and 4 bases from J, with 10 bases in between.

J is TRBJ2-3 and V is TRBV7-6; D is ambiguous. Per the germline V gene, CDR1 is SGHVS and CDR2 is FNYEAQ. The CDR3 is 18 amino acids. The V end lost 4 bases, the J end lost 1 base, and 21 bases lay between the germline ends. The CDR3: CASSSTPPVRSGTDTQYF. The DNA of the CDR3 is TGTGCCAGCAGCTCTACCCCCCCGGTCCGATCGGGCACAGATACGCAGTATTTT.

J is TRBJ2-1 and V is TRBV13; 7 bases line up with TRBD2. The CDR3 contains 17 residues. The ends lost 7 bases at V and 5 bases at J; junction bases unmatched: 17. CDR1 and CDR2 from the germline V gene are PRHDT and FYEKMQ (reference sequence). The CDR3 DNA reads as TGTGCCAGCACCCAGAGGGGATCTAGCGGTTGGGACAATGAGCAGTTCTTC. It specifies CASTQRGSSGWDNEQFF.

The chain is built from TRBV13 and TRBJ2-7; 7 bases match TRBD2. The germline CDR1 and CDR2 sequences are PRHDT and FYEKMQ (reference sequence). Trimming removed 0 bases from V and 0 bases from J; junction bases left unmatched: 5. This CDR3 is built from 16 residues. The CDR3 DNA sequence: TGTGCCAGCAGCTTAGGAGCGGGATCGTACTCCTACGAGCAGTACTTC. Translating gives CASSLGAGSYSYEQYF.

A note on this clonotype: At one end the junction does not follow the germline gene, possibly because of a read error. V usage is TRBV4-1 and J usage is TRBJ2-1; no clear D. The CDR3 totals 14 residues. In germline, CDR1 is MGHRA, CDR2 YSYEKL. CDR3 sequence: CASSQVGYYNERFF. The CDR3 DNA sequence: TGCGCCAGCAGCCAGGTGGGATACTACAATGAGCGGTTCTTC.

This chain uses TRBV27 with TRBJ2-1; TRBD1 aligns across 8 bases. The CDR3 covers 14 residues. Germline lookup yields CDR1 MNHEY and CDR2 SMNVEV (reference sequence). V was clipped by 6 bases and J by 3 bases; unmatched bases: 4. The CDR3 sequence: CASSLDRGYNEQFF. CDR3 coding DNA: TGTGCCAGCAGCTTAGACAGGGGCTACAATGAGCAGTTCTTC.

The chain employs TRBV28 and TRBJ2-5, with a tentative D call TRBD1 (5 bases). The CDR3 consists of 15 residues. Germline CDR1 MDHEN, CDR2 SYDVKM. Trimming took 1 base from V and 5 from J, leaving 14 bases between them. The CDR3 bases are TGTGCCAGCAGTTTATATCCTCCGGCAGGGGAGACCCAGTACTTC. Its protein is CASSLYPPAGETQYF.

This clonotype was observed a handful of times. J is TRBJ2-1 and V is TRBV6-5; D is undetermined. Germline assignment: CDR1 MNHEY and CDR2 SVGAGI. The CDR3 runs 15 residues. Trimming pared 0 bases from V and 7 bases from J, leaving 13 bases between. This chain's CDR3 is CASSYSDGLGNEQFF. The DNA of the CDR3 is TGTGCCAGCAGTTACTCGGACGGTTTAGGTAATGAGCAGTTCTTC.

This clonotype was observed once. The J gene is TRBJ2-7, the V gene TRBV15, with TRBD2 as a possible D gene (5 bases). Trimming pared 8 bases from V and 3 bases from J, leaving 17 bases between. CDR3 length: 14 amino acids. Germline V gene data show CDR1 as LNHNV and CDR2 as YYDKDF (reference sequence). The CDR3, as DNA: TGTGCCACCGGTGAGAGTAGCGCGCGCTACGAGCAGTACTTC. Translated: CATGESSARYEQYF.

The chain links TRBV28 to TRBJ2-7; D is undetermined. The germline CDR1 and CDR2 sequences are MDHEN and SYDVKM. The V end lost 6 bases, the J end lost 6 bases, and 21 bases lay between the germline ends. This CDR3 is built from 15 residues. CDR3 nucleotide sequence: TGTGCCAGCAGCCTAAACCACTCCCCGGGCCGCGAGCAGTACTTC. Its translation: CASSLNHSPGREQYF.

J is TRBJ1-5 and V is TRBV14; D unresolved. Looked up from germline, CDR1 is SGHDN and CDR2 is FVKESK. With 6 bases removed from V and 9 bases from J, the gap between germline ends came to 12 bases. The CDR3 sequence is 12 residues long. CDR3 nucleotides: TGTGCCAGCAGTCAATATTCCGGGCCCCAGCATTTT. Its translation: CASSQYSGPQHF.